The entry that follows covers one T cell receptor (beta chain) sequence. Looked up from germline, CDR1 is SGHRS and CDR2 is YFSETQ. V gave up 0 bases and J gave up 2 bases, with 15 bases separating them. The CDR3 has 16 amino acids. The data stem from a study of blood T cell repertoires in COVID-19. Study summary: The analysed material was cDNA or gDNA that came from T cells, B-cell-depleted T cells, or PBMCs.

Measured with immunoSEQ multiplex PCR; TCRdb has only the in-frame clones, and not every one. Among fewer than 45,000 clones, around 90% were seen once, and the ten largest hold about 25%. This clonotype was sampled from a man between 60 and 70 years old with active or convalescent COVID-19. V is TRBV5-1 and J is TRBJ2-7, with a tentative D call TRBD1 (6 bases). Sequences were obtained from peripheral blood. The CDR3 is CASSLAGWTETYEQYF. The CDR3 DNA is TGCGCCAGCAGCTTGGCCGGGTGGACAGAGACCTACGAGCAGTACTTC.